Sequencing of this T cell receptor (beta chain) was carried out in a study of blood T cell repertoires in COVID-19. Only in-frame clones appear in the TCRdb table, and some are missing; sequencing was by immunoSEQ multiplex PCR. This table holds hundreds of thousands of clones, around 87% found once. This CDR3 comprises 16 residues. Trimming took 4 bases from V and 4 from J, leaving 14 bases between them. CDR1 and CDR2 from the germline V gene are MNHEY and SVGAGI. The rearrangement joins TRBV6-5 to TRBJ2-6; tentatively, D is TRBD1 (6 bases). Sequencing was carried out using PBMCs or T cells enriched from blood (not recorded which). The clonotype was recovered from a woman aged 18-29 years who had recovered from COVID-19. The CDR3 loop is CASSWAGDGGANVLTF. DNA of the CDR3: TGTGCCAGCAGTTGGGCAGGGGACGGCGGGGCCAACGTCCTGACTTTC.